A single sample gave rise to the 31 T cell receptor beta chains below, sequenced in a study of blood T cells in healthy people across ages (dated by TCRdb to 2014 to 2015). The library was prepared using 5' RACE. The sequencer listed for this sample is Illumina HiSeq 2500. The second PCR ran for roughly 6 to 11 cycles and used a J-beta primer mix along with a sample-barcoded 5' primer. TCRdb reran the public reads through fastp at Q25 and MiXCR, keeping productive beta chains. A single entry per CDR3 protein holds the most common genes and DNA from its merged rows. The sample table lists some 1.6 million distinct CDR3 sequences, 34% of them with a count of one. Clones ranked in the top ten supply approximately 10% of the sample. Input material: blood. The receptors here all came from a woman in her twenties or thirties in good health.

This clonotype was picked up a small number of times. The V and J genes are TRBV20-1 and TRBJ1-1, with D perhaps matching TRBD1 (6 bases). Germline lookup yields CDR1 DFQATT and CDR2 SNEGSKA (reference sequence). V was cut by 6 bases and J by 3 bases, with 20 bases left in between. This CDR3 has 15 residues. CDR3 loop: CSAADGGGLDTEAFF. For the CDR3, the DNA is TGCAGTGCCGCGGATGGCGGGGGGCTGGACACTGAAGCTTTCTTT.

Notes on this clonotype: Since a much larger clone is just one base distant, this may be a read error. The gene calls are TRBV4-1 and TRBJ2-1; D not certain. This CDR3 region has 16 residues. Germline V gives CDR1 MGHRA, CDR2 YSYEKL. The CDR3 is CAGSQVGESSYNEQFF. CDR3 DNA: TGCGCCGGCAGCCAAGTAGGAGAAAGCTCCTACAATGAGCAGTTCTTC.

This clonotype was seen only a few times. The chain has TRBV11-2 and TRBJ2-1; 9 bases are shared with TRBD1. CDR1 and CDR2 (germline): SGHAT, FQNNGV. CDR3 size: 14 residues. The J segment lost 15 bases and the V segment lost 7 bases, leaving 16 bases of the junction unmatched. CDR3 loop: CASTYLRGQGGLFF. Written as DNA, the CDR3 is TGTGCCAGCACCTACCTAAGGGGACAGGGTGGTCTGTTCTTC. The variable domain in full, with the rest retrieved from reference TRBV11-2 and TRBJ2-1, is EAGVAQSPRYKIIEKRQSVAFWCNPISGHATLYWYQQILGQGPKLLIQFQNNGVVDDSQLPKDRFSAERLKGVDSTLKIQPAKLEDSAVYLCASTYLRGQGGLFFGPGTRLTVL.

This chain links TRBV28 with TRBJ2-3; possibly TRBD2 for D (6 bases). Trimming stripped 8 bases from V and 6 bases from J, with 21 bases between. The V gene's germline CDR1 is MDHEN and CDR2 SYDVKM. The CDR3 length is 15 residues. The CDR3 loop is CASLPSPGVSDTQYF. In DNA form, the CDR3 reads TGTGCCAGCCTCCCCTCTCCGGGAGTTTCGGATACGCAGTATTTT.

The chain is built from TRBV30 and TRBJ1-1; TRBD1 matches at 8 bases. The junction had 6 bases not matched to a gene; V was cut back by 4 bases and J by 5 bases. The germline CDR1 and CDR2 sequences are GTSNPN and SVGIG (reference sequence). The length of the CDR3 is 13 residues. CDR3 nucleotides: TGTGCCTGGAAAGGACAGGGTTGGACTGAAGCTTTCTTT. Amino acids: CAWKGQGWTEAFF.

V usage is TRBV28 and J usage is TRBJ2-1; 11 nucleotides align to TRBD2. The CDR3 consists of 17 residues. Unmatched junction bases numbered 12, after V lost 3 bases and J lost 8 bases. Germline CDR1 MDHEN, CDR2 SYDVKM. The CDR3 coding sequence is TGTGCCAGCAGTTTGGAACTAGCGGGAGCCGAGGCAGATGAGCAGTTCTTC. As protein: CASSLELAGAEADEQFF.

The V gene is TRBV6-1, the J gene TRBJ1-5; D perhaps matches TRBD1 (6 bases). Germline-derived CDR1 and CDR2 are MNHNS and SASEGT. With 2 bases removed from V and 4 bases from J, the gap between germline ends came to 12 bases. This CDR3 comprises 15 residues. CDR3 protein: CASSEQGMGNQPQHF. The DNA for the CDR3 is TGTGCCAGCAGTGAACAGGGGATGGGGAATCAGCCCCAGCATTTT.

About this clonotype: Here the CDR3 omits its conserved ending phenylalanine or tryptophan, so a read error is the likely source. V usage is TRBV11-2 and J usage is TRBJ2-3, with unresolved D. The CDR3 has 12 amino acids. Per the germline V gene, CDR1 is SGHAT and CDR2 is FQNNGV. V shed 4 bases and J shed 7 bases, with 9 bases lying between them. The CDR3 protein is CASSSQKNTQYL. In DNA, the CDR3 is TGTGCCAGCAGCTCTCAGAAAAATACGCAGTATTTG.

At least ten counts were recorded for this clonotype. The V call is TRBV12-3 or TRBV12-4, the J call TRBJ2-5; 7 bases agree with TRBD1. CDR3 size: 15 residues. Trimming cost V 6 bases and J 2 bases; bases outside gene matches: 9. In DNA, the CDR3 is TGTGCCAGCAGCCAGACACAGGGGCCACAAGAGACCCAGTACTTC. This sequence encodes CASSQTQGPQETQYF.

The chain uses TRBV5-1 and TRBJ1-1; no clear D. V lost 5 bases and J lost 3, with 11 bases in between. Germline-derived CDR1 and CDR2 are SGHRS and YFSETQ. This CDR3 is 13 amino acids long. CDR3 sequence: CASRLPGYTEAFF. The DNA for the CDR3 is TGCGCCAGCAGACTTCCGGGATACACTGAAGCTTTCTTT.

The rearrangement links TRBV4-1 to TRBJ2-1; D ambiguous. The CDR3 runs 17 residues. Germline CDR1 MGHRA, CDR2 YSYEKL. V gave up 0 bases and J gave up 0 bases, with 12 bases separating them. CDR3 residues: CASSQDFGPSSYNEQFF. DNA of the CDR3: TGCGCCAGCAGCCAAGACTTCGGGCCGAGCTCCTACAATGAGCAGTTCTTC.

The gene calls are TRBV12-3 or TRBV12-4 and TRBJ1-2; D is uncertain. The CDR3 sequence is 12 residues long. Trimming shortened V by 6 bases and J by 8 bases, and 13 bases separated the two germline ends. CDR3 loop: CASSLSLGGYTF. For the CDR3, the DNA is TGTGCCAGCAGCTTAAGCTTGGGAGGCTACACCTTC.

The J gene is TRBJ2-7, the V gene TRBV20-1; TRBD2 matches 7 bases. The germline gives CDR1 DFQATT, CDR2 SNEGSKA (reference sequence). V gave up 5 bases and J gave up 3 bases; unmatched junction bases: 10. CDR3 length: 14 amino acids. This CDR3 is CSACPRGTNYEQYF. The DNA for the CDR3 is TGCAGTGCTTGTCCTAGAGGGACTAACTACGAGCAGTACTTC.

A few counts support this clonotype. At one boundary the junction diverges from the germline segment, which might be a read error. The chain couples TRBV5-1 to TRBJ2-7; the D is unclear. CDR3 length equals 13 residues. In germline, CDR1 is SGHRS, CDR2 YFSETQ. The CDR3 coding sequence is TGTGCCAGCTCACCACCGAACAGCTACGAGCAGTACTTC. Amino acid sequence: CASSPPNSYEQYF.

In this sample, this clonotype turned up many times. This chain connects TRBV12-3 or TRBV12-4 to TRBJ2-5, with D unresolved. V gave up 2 bases and J gave up 5 bases, with 9 bases separating them. The CDR3 consists of 13 residues. CDR3 bases: TGTGCCAGCAGTTTATTTACCGGGGAGACCCAGTACTTC. This sequence encodes CASSLFTGETQYF.

This clonotype occurred a few times. V usage is TRBV9 and J usage is TRBJ2-2; D is uncertain. From germline, CDR1 is SGDLS and CDR2 YYNGEE. The CDR3 spans 16 residues. The V end lost 0 bases, the J end lost 0 bases, and 9 bases lay between the germline ends. CDR3 sequence reads: CASSVAAIANTGELFF. CDR3 in DNA: TGTGCCAGCAGCGTAGCGGCAATCGCGAACACCGGGGAGCTGTTTTTT.

The genes are TRBV7-3 and TRBJ2-1; TRBD2 matches 11 bases. CDR1 SGHTA and CDR2 FQGTGA come from the germline V gene. The length of the CDR3 is 15 residues. The junction had 6 bases not matched to a gene; V was cut back by 4 bases and J by 7 bases. Here the CDR3 DNA reads TGTGCCAGCAGCTATAGCGGGAGGGCCCGGAATGAGCAGTTCTTC. Translated: CASSYSGRARNEQFF. The whole variable domain, filled in from reference TRBV7-3 and TRBJ2-1, reads GAGVSQTPSNKVTEKGKYVELRCDPISGHTALYWYRQSLGQGPEFLIYFQGTGAADDSGLPNDRFFAVRPEGSVSTLKIQRTERGDSAVYLCASSYSGRARNEQFFGPGTRLTVL.

V usage is TRBV10-3 and J usage is TRBJ1-3; the D gene is possibly TRBD1 (5 bases). CDR1 is ENHRY and CDR2 is SYGVKD in the germline V gene. The length of the CDR3 is 16 residues. V lost 2 bases and J lost 0, with 11 bases in between. CDR3 amino acids: CAISERQSFSGNTIYF. As DNA, the CDR3 is TGTGCCATCAGTGAGCGACAGAGCTTCTCTGGAAACACCATATATTTT.

The chain recombines TRBV4-1 with TRBJ2-7; no clear D gene. Deletions cut 0 bases from V and 2 bases from J, with 11 bases between. This CDR3 comprises 15 residues. The germline V gene encodes CDR1 MGHRA and CDR2 YSYEKL. DNA of the CDR3: TGCGCCAGCAGCCAAGAAGGAAACAACCCCTACGAGCAGTACTTC. This encodes CASSQEGNNPYEQYF.

This clonotype was found a few times. The V gene is TRBV20-1, the J gene TRBJ2-7; the D gene is possibly TRBD1 (5 bases). The germline CDR1 and CDR2 sequences are DFQATT and SNEGSKA (reference sequence). V lost 4 bases and J lost 3, with 10 bases in between. The CDR3 spans 12 residues. The CDR3 DNA is TGCAGTGCTAAGACAGCAGTCTACGAGCAGTACTTC. Translation gives CSAKTAVYEQYF.

In this sample, this clonotype turned up a few times. The chain joins TRBV20-1 to TRBJ2-5, with 11 bases matching TRBD2. The V gene end was trimmed by 6 bases and the J gene end by 6 bases; junction bases not matched to a gene: 9. Germline CDR1 reads DFQATT; CDR2 reads SNEGSKA (reference sequence). The CDR3 runs to 14 residues. The DNA for the CDR3 is TGCAGTGCCCCGATGACTAGCGGGGATAAGACCCAGTACTTC. It translates to CSAPMTSGDKTQYF.

In this sample, this clonotype turned up a few times. The rearrangement joins TRBV10-3 to TRBJ1-5; D is undetermined. Trimming took off 2 bases at V and 4 bases at J, with 9 bases between the two ends. Germline CDR1 is ENHRY and CDR2 is SYGVKD. The CDR3 covers 14 residues. The CDR3 here is CAISERSGNQPQHF. The CDR3 nucleotides read TGTGCCATCAGTGAGCGGAGCGGGAATCAGCCCCAGCATTTT.

In this sample, this clonotype turned up a few times. This chain connects TRBV29-1 to TRBJ2-3, with D maybe TRBD1 (6 bases). The V end lost 4 bases, the J end lost 1 base, and 12 bases lay between the germline ends. CDR3 length: 14 residues. Germline V CDR1 and CDR2: SQVTM, ANQGSEA. The CDR3, as DNA: TGCAGCGTTGGTCTGGGGGCGGGCACAGATACGCAGTATTTT. Translating gives CSVGLGAGTDTQYF.

The chain employs TRBV21-1 and TRBJ2-1; the table gives TRBD2 as D, unverified against the DNA. TRBV21-1 is labeled a pseudogene. This CDR3 has 23 amino acids. The DNA of the CDR3 is TGTGCCAGCAGCCACGAGCTTGGCGGGGGTAATCGGGCTAGCGGGAGGCTGAGGAATGAGCAGTTCTTC. Its protein is CASSHELGGGNRASGRLRNEQFF.

This clonotype was seen more than once but under ten times. The V and J genes are TRBV18 and TRBJ2-7; D ambiguous. Germline V gene lookup returns CDR1 KGHSH and CDR2 LQKENI. Trimming shortened V by 3 bases and J by 4 bases, and 13 bases separated the two germline ends. The CDR3 runs 14 residues. CDR3 protein: CASSPEWALYEQYF. DNA of the CDR3: TGTGCCAGCTCACCGGAATGGGCCTTGTACGAGCAGTACTTC. Combining the CDR3 with reference TRBV18 and TRBJ2-7 gives the whole variable domain NAGVMQNPRHLVRRRGQEARLRCSPMKGHSHVYWYRQLPEEGLKFMVYLQKENIIDESGMPKERFSAEFPKEGPSILRIQQVVRGDSAAYFCASSPEWALYEQYFGPGTRLTVT.

This clonotype showed up many times. The junction departs from the called germline gene at one end, perhaps through a read error. The V gene is TRBV4-1, the J gene TRBJ2-7; 7 bases agree with TRBD1. This CDR3 comprises 15 residues. CDR1 and CDR2 (germline): MGHRA, YSYEKL. The CDR3: CASSQVPGQSYEQYF. The CDR3, as DNA: TGTGCCAGCAGCCAAGTTCCGGGACAGAGCTACGAGCAGTACTTC.

This clonotype was recorded at least ten times. DNA of the CDR3: TGCAGTGTCGGGGGGCCCGGAGATACGCAGTATTTT. Translating it yields CSVGGPGDTQYF. V and J are TRBV20-1 and TRBJ2-3, with D possibly being TRBD2 (7 bases). The CDR3 contains 12 residues. Germline values: CDR1 DFQATT, CDR2 SNEGSKA (reference sequence). The V end was cut by 7 bases, the J end by 5 bases, with 13 bases between.

This clonotype was seen a handful of times. The V gene is TRBV27, the J gene TRBJ2-4, with 7 nucleotides matching TRBD2. Germline assignment: CDR1 MNHEY and CDR2 SMNVEV (reference sequence). This CDR3 region has 14 residues. The V segment lost 6 bases and the J segment 0 bases; nucleotides outside the gene matches: 2. CDR3 sequence reads: CASRVAGAKNIQYF. CDR3 nucleotides: TGTGCCAGCAGGGTAGCGGGAGCCAAAAACATTCAGTACTTC.

The chain recombines TRBV2 with TRBJ2-4, with 8 bases identical to TRBD2. The end of the DNA aligns better with TRBJ2-7, so the J call may be wrong. CDR1 SNHLY and CDR2 FYNNEI come from the germline V gene. The CDR3 is 16 residues long. CDR3 DNA sequence: TGTGCCAGCAGGGGCAGTCGTAGCGGGACGAGCTACGAGCAGTACTTC. This sequence encodes CASRGSRSGTSYEQYF.

As regards this clonotype: One junction end does not reproduce the germline sequence, and a read error may be involved. This sequence joins TRBV5-1 and TRBJ2-2, with D possibly TRBD2 on 6 matching bases. The CDR3 has 13 amino acids. Germline CDR1 SGHRS, CDR2 YFSETQ. The CDR3, as DNA: TGCGCCAGCGGCTTGGGAGGAACCGGGGAGCTGTTTTTT. It encodes CASGLGGTGELFF.

The V gene is TRBV11-2, the J gene TRBJ2-3, with a weak D call TRBD1 (5 bases). Trimming took off 1 base at V and 6 bases at J, with 17 bases between the two ends. Germline CDR1 and CDR2: SGHAT and FQNNGV. CDR3 length: 16 amino acids. In nucleotides, the CDR3 is TGTGCCAGCAGCTTAGTCGCAGGGTGGATGGAGGATACGCAGTATTTT. Its translation: CASSLVAGWMEDTQYF.